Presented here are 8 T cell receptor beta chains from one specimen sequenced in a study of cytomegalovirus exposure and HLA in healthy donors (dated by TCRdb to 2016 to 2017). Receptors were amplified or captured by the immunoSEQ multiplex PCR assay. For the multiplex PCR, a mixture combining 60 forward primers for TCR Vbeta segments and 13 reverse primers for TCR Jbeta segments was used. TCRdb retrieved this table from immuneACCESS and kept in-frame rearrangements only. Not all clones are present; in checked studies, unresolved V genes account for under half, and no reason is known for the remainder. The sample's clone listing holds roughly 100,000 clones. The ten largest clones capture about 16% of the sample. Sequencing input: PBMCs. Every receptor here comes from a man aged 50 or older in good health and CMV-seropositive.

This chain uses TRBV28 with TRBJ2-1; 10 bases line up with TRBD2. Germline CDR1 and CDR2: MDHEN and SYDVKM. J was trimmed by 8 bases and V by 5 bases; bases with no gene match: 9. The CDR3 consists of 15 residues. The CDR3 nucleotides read TGTGCCAGCAGTACGCTAGCGGGAGTCAGCGATGAGCAGTTCTTC. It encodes CASSTLAGVSDEQFF.

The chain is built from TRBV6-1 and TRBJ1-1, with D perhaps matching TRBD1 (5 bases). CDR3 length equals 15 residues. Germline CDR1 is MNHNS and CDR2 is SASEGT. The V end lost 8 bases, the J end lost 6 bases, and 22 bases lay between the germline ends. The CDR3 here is CASDQLGGGIAEAFF. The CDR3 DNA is TGTGCCAGCGACCAGCTCGGTGGGGGGATTGCTGAAGCTTTCTTT.

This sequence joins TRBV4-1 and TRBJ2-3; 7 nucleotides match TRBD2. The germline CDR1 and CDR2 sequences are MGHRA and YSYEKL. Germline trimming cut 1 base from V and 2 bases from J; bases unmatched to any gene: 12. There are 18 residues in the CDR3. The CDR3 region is CASSQAPLAIPPTDTQYF. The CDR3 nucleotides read TGCGCCAGCAGCCAAGCCCCACTAGCGATCCCCCCCACAGATACGCAGTATTTT.

CDR3 bases: TGTGCCAGCAGCGTATCCACGGGACAGGGTGAAAAACTGTTTTTT. Its protein product is CASSVSTGQGEKLFF. The chain is built from TRBV9 and TRBJ1-4, with TRBD1 identical over 9 bases. The CDR3 consists of 15 residues. V shed 1 base and J 7 bases; nucleotides not matched to a gene: 5. Germline V gives CDR1 SGDLS, CDR2 YYNGEE.

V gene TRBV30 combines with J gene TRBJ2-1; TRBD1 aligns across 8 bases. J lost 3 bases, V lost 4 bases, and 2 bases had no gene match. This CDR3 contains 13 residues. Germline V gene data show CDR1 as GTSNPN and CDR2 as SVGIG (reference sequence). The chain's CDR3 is CAWTGGHYNEQFF. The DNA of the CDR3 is TGTGCCTGGACAGGGGGCCACTACAATGAGCAGTTCTTC.

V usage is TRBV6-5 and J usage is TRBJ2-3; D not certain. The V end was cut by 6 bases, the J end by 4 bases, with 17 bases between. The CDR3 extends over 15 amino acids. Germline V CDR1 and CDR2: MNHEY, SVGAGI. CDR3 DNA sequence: TGTGCCAGCAGGTTACAGACATGGTTGTCAGATACGCAGTATTTT. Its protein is CASRLQTWLSDTQYF.

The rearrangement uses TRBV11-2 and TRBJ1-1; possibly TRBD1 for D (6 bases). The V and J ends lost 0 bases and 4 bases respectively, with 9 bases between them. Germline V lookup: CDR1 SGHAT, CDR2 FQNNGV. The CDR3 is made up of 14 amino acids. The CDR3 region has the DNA TGTGCCAGCAGCTTAGACAGGGGATCCACTGAAGCTTTCTTT. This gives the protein CASSLDRGSTEAFF.

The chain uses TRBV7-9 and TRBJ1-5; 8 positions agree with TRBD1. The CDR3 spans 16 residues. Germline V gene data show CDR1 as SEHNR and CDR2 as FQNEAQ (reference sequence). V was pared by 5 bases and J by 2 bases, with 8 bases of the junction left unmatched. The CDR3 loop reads CASSPGGYRGNQPQHF. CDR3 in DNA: TGTGCCAGCAGCCCAGGGGGCTACCGCGGCAATCAGCCCCAGCATTTT.